This TCR beta chain was captured in a study of identical twins. This clonotype was observed a few times. CDR1 is SGHTA, CDR2 FQGNSA, per germline. Trimming took 5 bases from V and 9 from J; bases not matched to a gene: 3. This CDR3 region has 12 residues. Through template switching, a universal primer site was introduced, and the cDNA contained unique molecular identifiers. TCRdb ran MiXCR on the 5' RACE reads and lists one entry per CDR3 protein. The sample lists 430,000 or so distinct CDR3 sequences, roughly 26% occurring once. The same data also went into a second study, on T cells expressing NK-cell markers. That report notes: The study drew TCR beta repertoires from sorted CD3+CD56+NKG2C+, CD3+CD56+NKG2C- and CD3+CD56-NKG2C+ T cells. Similarly, these clonotypes led the CD3+CD56-NKG2C+ fraction as well in a handful of donors. Whether expanded NKG2C+ T cell clones were HCMV-specific remained unclear.

The sequenced sample consisted of CD4+ T cells sorted from blood. The genes are TRBV7-2 and TRBJ2-3, with 9 bases identical to TRBD2. This clonotype was obtained from a woman aged 18-29 years in good health. The CDR3: CASSAGGTTQYF. The CDR3 region has the DNA TGTGCCAGCAGCGCGGGAGGGACAACGCAGTATTTT.